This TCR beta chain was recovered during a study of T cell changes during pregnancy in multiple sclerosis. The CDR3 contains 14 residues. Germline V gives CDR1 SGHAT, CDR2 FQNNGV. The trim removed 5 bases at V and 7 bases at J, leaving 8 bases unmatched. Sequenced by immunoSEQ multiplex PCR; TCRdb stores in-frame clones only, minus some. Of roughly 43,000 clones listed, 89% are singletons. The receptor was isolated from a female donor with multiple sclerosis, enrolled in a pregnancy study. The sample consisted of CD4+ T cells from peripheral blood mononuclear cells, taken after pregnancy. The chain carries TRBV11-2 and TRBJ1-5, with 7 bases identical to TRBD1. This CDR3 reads CASSPVQGRQPQHF. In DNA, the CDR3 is TGTGCCAGCAGCCCGGTACAGGGGCGCCAGCCCCAGCATTTT.